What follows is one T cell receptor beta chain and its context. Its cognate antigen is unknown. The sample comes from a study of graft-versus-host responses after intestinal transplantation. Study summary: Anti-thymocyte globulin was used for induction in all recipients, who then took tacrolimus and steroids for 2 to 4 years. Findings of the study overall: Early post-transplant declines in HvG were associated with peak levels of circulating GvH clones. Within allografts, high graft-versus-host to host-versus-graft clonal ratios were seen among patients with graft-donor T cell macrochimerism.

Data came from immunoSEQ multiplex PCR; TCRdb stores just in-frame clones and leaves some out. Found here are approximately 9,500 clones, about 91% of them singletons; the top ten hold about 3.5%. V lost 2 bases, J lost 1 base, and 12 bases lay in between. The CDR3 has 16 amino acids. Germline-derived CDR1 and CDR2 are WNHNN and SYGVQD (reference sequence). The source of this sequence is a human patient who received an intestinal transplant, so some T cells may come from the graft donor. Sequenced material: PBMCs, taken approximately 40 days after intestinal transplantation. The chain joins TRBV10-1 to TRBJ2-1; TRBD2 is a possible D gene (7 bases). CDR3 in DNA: TGCGCCAGCAGTGAGGAAGGGGGGGAGTCCTACAATGAGCAGTTCTTC. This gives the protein CASSEEGGESYNEQFF.